These 10 T cell receptor beta chains came from one sample sequenced in a study of cytomegalovirus exposure and HLA in healthy donors. Researchers ran the PCR with 60 Vbeta and 13 Jbeta primers. Here immunoSEQ multiplex PCR was the method, and the copy in TCRdb shows in-frame clones only, minus some. This sample carries about 110,000 clones, around 76% of them seen once, and the ten largest clones take roughly 2.6%. The sample comprised PBMCs. These TCRs come from a man aged 25-45 years in good health and CMV-seropositive.

The J gene is TRBJ1-2, the V gene TRBV7-9; D possibly corresponds to TRBD1 (6 bases). This CDR3 has 14 amino acids. Germline CDR1 reads SEHNR; CDR2 reads FQNEAQ (reference sequence). V was trimmed by 1 base and J by 4 bases, leaving 10 bases between them. The CDR3 nucleotides read TGTGCCAGCAGCTTAGATCCAGGGGCCTATGGCTACACCTTC. It yields the protein CASSLDPGAYGYTF.

Remarks on this clone: The germline gene is not matched at one end of the junction; a read error may be the cause. This chain connects TRBV19 to TRBJ2-6; D is perhaps TRBD2 (7 bases). This CDR3 has 16 amino acids. Germline V lookup: CDR1 LNHDA, CDR2 SQIVND (reference sequence). CDR3 region: CASSSPSLRGANGLTF. CDR3 bases: TGTGCCAGTAGTTCCCCGTCTCTACGGGGGGCCAACGGCCTGACTTTC.

J is TRBJ2-5 and V is TRBV30; D is uncertain. Germline assignment: CDR1 GTSNPN and CDR2 SVGIG (reference sequence). The V end lost 0 bases, the J end lost 4 bases, and 3 bases lay between the germline ends. The CDR3 has 11 residues. The DNA of the CDR3 is TGTGCCTGGAGTGTAGCAGAGACCCAGTACTTC. Translated, it gives CAWSVAETQYF.

This clone appeared a single time. This rearrangement joins TRBV29-1 to TRBJ2-7; tentative D call: TRBD2 (6 bases). The CDR3 contains 15 residues. Per germline, CDR1 SQVTM and CDR2 ANQGSEA. V shed 1 base and J shed 0 bases, with 13 bases lying between them. For the CDR3, the DNA is TGCAGCGTTGAAGTTGCTAGCGCTTACTCCTACGAGCAGTACTTC. Its protein product is CSVEVASAYSYEQYF.

This clone was seen once. The chain uses TRBV19 and TRBJ2-7, with 7 bases identical to TRBD2. V shed 5 bases and J 6 bases; nucleotides not matched to a gene: 10. The CDR3 has 14 amino acids. CDR1 LNHDA and CDR2 SQIVND come from the germline V gene (reference sequence). The CDR3 DNA reads as TGTGCCAGTAGTGCAGACTGGGGAGGGAGCGAGCAGTACTTC. Translation: CASSADWGGSEQYF.

The chain links TRBV2 to TRBJ2-2, with D tentatively TRBD1 (5 bases). The CDR3 is 15 amino acids. V dropped 6 bases and J dropped 6 bases, with 17 bases sitting between them. Germline V gene data show CDR1 as SNHLY and CDR2 as FYNNEI. The CDR3: CASRLDSVMSGELFF. CDR3 nucleotide sequence: TGTGCCAGCAGGTTAGACAGTGTGATGTCCGGGGAGCTGTTTTTT.

The gene calls are TRBV6-5 and TRBJ2-3; a possible D gene is TRBD1 (5 bases). The germline V and J ends were trimmed by 5 bases and 6 bases, with 15 bases remaining between them. Germline values: CDR1 MNHEY, CDR2 SVGAGI. CDR3 length: 14 amino acids. The CDR3 DNA is TGTGCCAGCAGTCTGGGGCCCTTTTTGGATACGCAGTATTTT. It translates to CASSLGPFLDTQYF.

The genes are TRBV9 and TRBJ2-7; a weak D match, TRBD2 (5 bases). Germline V lookup: CDR1 SGDLS, CDR2 YYNGEE. The CDR3 has 14 amino acids. V was pared by 0 bases and J by 3 bases, with 10 bases between. Here the CDR3 DNA reads TGTGCCAGCAGCGTAGGTCCCGCGGGCTACGAGCAGTACTTC. Translating it yields CASSVGPAGYEQYF.

This chain uses TRBV5-8 with TRBJ2-2; D ambiguous. V lost 2 bases and J 4 bases, leaving 9 bases between the germline ends. In germline, CDR1 is SGHTS, CDR2 YDEGEE. The CDR3 extends over 14 amino acids. Here the CDR3 reads CASSLMGRTGELFF. CDR3 bases: TGTGCCAGCAGCTTAATGGGCCGCACCGGGGAGCTGTTTTTT.

CDR3 in amino acids: CASSSASSGELFF. The CDR3 region has the DNA TGTGCCAGCAGCTCTGCTAGCTCCGGGGAGCTGTTTTTT. This chain uses TRBV13 with TRBJ2-2, with D possibly matching TRBD2 (5 bases). Trimming pared 4 bases from V and 6 bases from J, leaving 9 bases between. The CDR3 is made up of 13 amino acids. CDR1 and CDR2 (germline): PRHDT, FYEKMQ (reference sequence).